This T cell receptor beta chain was observed in a study of blood T cell repertoires in COVID-19. Clones were sequenced by immunoSEQ multiplex PCR, and TCRdb holds only the in-frame ones, with some missing. The sample carries more than 150,000 clones, around 80% recorded once. The table lists this clone with a count of one. Germline V gene lookup returns CDR1 SGHTA and CDR2 FQGNSA. V was pared by 1 base and J by 2 bases, with 12 bases between. This CDR3 contains 15 residues. This clonotype was sampled from a woman of 80 years or more with active or convalescent COVID-19. The sample was peripheral blood. This sequence joins TRBV7-2 and TRBJ2-7, with a weak D call TRBD1 (6 bases). CDR3 residues: CASSLGGQLTYEQYF. The CDR3, as DNA: TGTGCCAGCAGCTTAGGAGGACAGTTAACCTACGAGCAGTACTTC.